A selection of T cell receptor beta chains follows, all from one sample in a study of shared clonotypes between healthy human individuals. Produced via immunoSEQ multiplex PCR; TCRdb's table is partial and in-frame only. The sample holds around 600,000 clones; roughly 98% are singletons and the top ten take 0.3%. Sequencing used naive CD8+ T cells sorted from blood. Receptors were obtained from a man aged 25 to 40 in good health. The CDR3 runs from the conserved cysteine through the conserved F or W. Fields, in order: clone size, J gene, V gene, D gene, CDR3 DNA, CDR3 protein. D genes are given only for firm matches. Some rows mark clone size as missing; the rest say once, few, many or name a class of expanded clone.

>-|TRBJ1-3|TRBV6-1|-
TGTGCCAGCAGTGAATTCCCCGCGACGGACTCTGGAAACACCATATATTTT
CASSEFPATDSGNTIYF
>-|TRBJ2-7|TRBV6-1|-
TGTGCCAGTATCTGGGGCTACGAGCAGTACTTC
CASIWGYEQYF
>-|TRBJ2-7|TRBV5-1|-
TGCGCCAGCAGCAGCACTAGCTCCCCCGAGCAGTACTTC
CASSSTSSPEQYF
>-|TRBJ2-1|TRBV5-6|TRBD2
TGTGCCAGCAGCTTGGCTGCTCTAGCGGCCTACAATGAGCAGTTCTTC
CASSLAALAAYNEQFF
>-|TRBJ2-1|TRBV15|TRBD2
TGTGCCACCAGCTCTTCTAGCGGGAGGGCCGAACCCTACAATGAGCAGTTCTTC
CATSSSSGRAEPYNEQFF
>once|TRBJ2-7|TRBV7-8|-
TGTGCCAGCAGCTTCGGCATAGGTATAGACGAGCAGTACTTC
CASSFGIGIDEQYF
>-|TRBJ1-2|TRBV18|-
TGTGCCAGCTCACCACCCCTCGCTAACTATGGCTACACCTTC
CASSPPLANYGYTF
>-|TRBJ2-3|TRBV5-4|TRBD1
TGTGCCAGCAGCTTCGGACAGGGGGTAGACACAGATACGCAGTATTTT
CASSFGQGVDTDTQYF
>-|TRBJ1-1|TRBV30|-
TGTGCCTGGACCAGTTACACTGAAGCTTTCTTT
CAWTSYTEAFF
>-|TRBJ1-5|TRBV7-8|-
TGTGCCAGCAGCCTGTCATTTCCGCCCTCCGTTTATAGCAATCAGCCCCAGCATTTT
CASSLSFPPSVYSNQPQHF
>-|TRBJ2-1|TRBV29-1|TRBD2
TGCAGCGTTCTTAGCGGGAGTACGAATTACGAGCAGTTCTTC
CSVLSGSTNYEQFF
>-|TRBJ2-3|TRBV27|-
TGTGCCAGCAGTTCCGGGACATTTAGCACAGATACGCAGTATTTT
CASSSGTFSTDTQYF
>-|TRBJ1-2|TRBV29-1|TRBD1
TGCAGCTCTTTACAGGGGGCGGATGGCTACACCTTC
CSSLQGADGYTF
>-|TRBJ1-5|TRBV19|-
TGTGCCAGCAGAACGGGGTACAATCAGCCCCAGCATTTT
CASRTGYNQPQHF
>-|TRBJ2-2|TRBV15|TRBD2
TGTGCCCCCAGCGGGAGGAACCACACCGGGGAGCTGTTTTTT
CAPSGRNHTGELFF
>-|TRBJ1-4|TRBV4-3|-
TGCGCCAGCAGCCAAGAACTAGAAGGGAAGAATGAAAAACTGTTTTTT
CASSQELEGKNEKLFF
>-|TRBJ2-7|TRBV7-9|TRBD1
TGTGCCAGCAGCTTATGGACAGGGATTGGAAATGACGAGCAGTACTTC
CASSLWTGIGNDEQYF
>-|TRBJ2-1|TRBV7-9|TRBD2
TGTGCCAGCAGCTCCCCACTAGCGGGAGTTACCTACAATGAGCAGTTCTTC
CASSSPLAGVTYNEQFF
>-|TRBJ2-7|TRBV9|-
TGTGCCAGCAGCGTTGACGGTTCACCGGCCCTCCACGAGCAGTACTTC
CASSVDGSPALHEQYF
>-|TRBJ2-5|TRBV6-4|-
TGTGCCAGCAGTGACTCGACGGGGCAGGCAGAGACCCAGTACTTC
CASSDSTGQAETQYF
>-|TRBJ2-1|TRBV7-8|-
TGTGCCAGCAGCCCACTTAGGCGGGACAATGAGCAGTTCTTC
CASSPLRRDNEQFF
>-|TRBJ2-1|TRBV4-2|TRBD2
TGTGCCAGCAGCCTACAAGTAGCGGGGAACAATGAGCAGTTCTTC
CASSLQVAGNNEQFF
>-|TRBJ2-1|TRBV2|TRBD2
TGTGCCAGCAGTTTCGGACTAGCGGGGTCGAATGAGCAGTTCTTC
CASSFGLAGSNEQFF
>-|TRBJ2-5|TRBV2|TRBD2
TGTGCCAGCGTTGGGACTAGCGGGTATTACCAAGAGACCCAGTACTTC
CASVGTSGYYQETQYF
>-|TRBJ2-1|TRBV20-1|-
TGCAGTGCTAGCGGCCCCAATGAGCAGTTCTTC
CSASGPNEQFF
>-|TRBJ2-1|TRBV7-9|TRBD1
TGTGCCAGCAGCGAGGACAGGGTAGAGCAGTTCTTC
CASSEDRVEQFF
>-|TRBJ1-5|TRBV4-1|-
TGCGCCAGCAGCCAAGGGCCTAATCAGCCCCAGCATTTT
CASSQGPNQPQHF
>-|TRBJ2-5|TRBV11-2|-
TGTGCCAGCAGCGACTGGGACAATTCTCACCAAGAGACCCAGTACTTC
CASSDWDNSHQETQYF
>-|TRBJ1-4|TRBV29-1|-
TGCAGCGTTGACACAGGGACTAATGAAAAACTGTTTTTT
CSVDTGTNEKLFF
>-|TRBJ2-3|TRBV29-1|TRBD2
TGCAGCGTTCATCGAGCGGGAGGGAACACAGATACGCAGTATTTT
CSVHRAGGNTDTQYF
>-|TRBJ1-5|TRBV9|-
TGTGCCAGCAGCGTAAGTAGCAATCAGCCCCAGCATTTT
CASSVSSNQPQHF
>-|TRBJ2-7|TRBV19|-
TGTGCCAGTAGTATAGGGGGTAACTACGAGCAGTACTTC
CASSIGGNYEQYF
>-|TRBJ2-7|TRBV6-5|TRBD1
TGTGCCAGCAGTTGGACAGGGGAGGGTCCGGCCTACGAGCAGTACTTC
CASSWTGEGPAYEQYF
>-|TRBJ2-1|TRBV7-2|-
TGTGCCTACTCCCCAGGGATCTACAATGAGCAGTTCTTC
CAYSPGIYNEQFF
>-|TRBJ2-7|TRBV7-2|-
TGTGCCAGCATCACGGACGGAGTATCCTACGAGCAGTACTTC
CASITDGVSYEQYF
>-|TRBJ2-7|TRBV19|TRBD2
TGTGCCAGTAGTCCGACTAGCGCCGGCGAGCAGTACTTC
CASSPTSAGEQYF
>-|TRBJ1-2|TRBV2|TRBD1
TGTGCCAGCATGGAGAGGGGGACAGGGGTCGATGGCTACACCTTC
CASMERGTGVDGYTF
>-|TRBJ2-2|TRBV7-8|-
TGTGCCAGCAGTTTCCCTAAGACCGTAACCGAGAGCCTGAACACCGGGGAGCTGTTTTTT
CASSFPKTVTESLNTGELFF
>-|TRBJ1-1|TRBV28|-
TGTGCCAGCGAACAGGGTTTCACTGAAGCTTTCTTT
CASEQGFTEAFF
>-|TRBJ2-7|TRBV18|-
TGTGCCAGCGCCGGGCCCGAGCAGTACTTC
CASAGPEQYF
>-|TRBJ2-7|TRBV6-4|TRBD2
TGTGCCAGCAGTGACTCTACTCTAGCGGGAGACGAGCAGTACTTC
CASSDSTLAGDEQYF
>-|TRBJ2-5|TRBV10-2|TRBD2
TGCGCCATTTCGAGGGGACTAGCGGATCAAGAGACCCAGTACTTC
CAISRGLADQETQYF
>-|TRBJ1-1|TRBV27|-
TGTGCCAGCAGAAATAGCGTTGCAGAGAAAGCTTTCTTT
CASRNSVAEKAFF
>once|TRBJ1-3|TRBV9|-
TGTGCCAGCAGCGTAGGCAGGGCTGAAAGCTCTGGAAACACCATATATTTT
CASSVGRAESSGNTIYF
>-|TRBJ1-5|TRBV5-4|-
TGTGCCAGCAGCTTACAAGGGAGCAATCAGCCCCAGCATTTT
CASSLQGSNQPQHF
>-|TRBJ2-1|TRBV2|-
TGTGCCAGCAGGGGGCTTGAGCAGTTCTTC
CASRGLEQFF
>once|TRBJ2-1|TRBV28|-
TGTGCCAGCAGTTCCCTAGGGCTATGGAATGAGCAGTTCTTC
CASSSLGLWNEQFF
>-|TRBJ2-1|TRBV9|-
TGTGCCAGCAGCGTAGCGTTTAGCGGTTACAATGAGCAGTTCTTC
CASSVAFSGYNEQFF
>-|TRBJ2-7|TRBV4-2|-
TGTGCCAGCAGCCAAGATCTAATCGTACTAGACCTCTACGAGCAGTACTTC
CASSQDLIVLDLYEQYF
>-|TRBJ2-1|TRBV20-1|-
TGCAGTGCTACGGAGGTAGAGGAGCAGTTCTTC
CSATEVEEQFF
>-|TRBJ2-1|TRBV7-8|-
TGTGCCAGCAGCTTAGGACCCCGACTAGACCGGTCAGATGAGCAGTTCTTC
CASSLGPRLDRSDEQFF
>-|TRBJ2-3|TRBV11-2|TRBD2
TGTGCCAGCAGCTCCTGGACTAGCGGCACAGATACGCAGTATTTT
CASSSWTSGTDTQYF
>once|TRBJ1-1|TRBV7-2|-
TGTGCCAGCAGCTTTCATCAGACGAACACTGAAGCTTTCTTT
CASSFHQTNTEAFF
>-|TRBJ2-1|TRBV11-2|-
TGTGCCAGCAGCCCCCTTGGGGAAAAAAATGAGCAGTTCTTC
CASSPLGEKNEQFF